This TCR beta chain is drawn from a study of blood T cell repertoires in COVID-19. Turning to the study itself: The origin of the acute and convalescent COVID-19 samples was the United States, Italy and Spain. The analysed material was cDNA or gDNA that came from T cells, B-cell-depleted T cells, or PBMCs.

Cohorts were based on clinical histories the participants reported. In the original processing: Estimated nucleated cell counts came from reference gene primer amplification. Data came from immunoSEQ multiplex PCR; TCRdb stores just in-frame clones and leaves some out. The V and J calls and clone size were taken over from that table, and D and trimming were inferred from the DNA. The repertoire holds approximately 200,000 clones, with around 90% as singletons. The CDR3 length is 15 residues. The junction had 7 bases not matched to a gene; V was cut back by 4 bases and J by 6 bases. CDR1 SGHDT and CDR2 YYEEEE come from the germline V gene.

The chain couples TRBV5-6 to TRBJ2-2, with 9 bases aligning to TRBD1. Material: PBMCs or T cells enriched from blood (not recorded which). The receptor comes from a woman aged 30 to 39 who had recovered from COVID-19. For the CDR3, the DNA is TGTGCCAGCAGCCTCGGACAGGGGAATCCCGGGGAGCTGTTTTTT. This sequence encodes CASSLGQGNPGELFF.